A single sample gave rise to the 23 T cell receptor beta chains below, sequenced in a study of T cells in Graves' hyperthyroidism and ophthalmopathy. TCR beta CDR3 regions were amplified from RNA transcripts. When the TCR CDR3 underwent first-round RT-PCR, the HTBI primer set was used. TCRdb analysed the multiplex PCR reads with MiXCR anew, one entry per CDR3 protein. The table records approximately 100,000 distinct CDR3 sequences, over 45% of them present only once. Sequencing used blood. These receptors all stem from a man aged 35-49 years with Graves' hyperthyroidism.

This clonotype was seen ten or more times. V is TRBV11-3 and J is TRBJ2-1, with 13 bases that match TRBD2. This CDR3 contains 17 residues. V trimming: 4 bases; J trimming: 5 bases; junction bases outside the gene matches: 8. CDR1 SGHNT and CDR2 YENEEA come from the germline V gene. Here the CDR3 reads CASSSYAGTSGNNEQFF. The CDR3 DNA reads as TGTGCCAGCAGCTCATACGCCGGGACTAGCGGGAACAATGAGCAGTTCTTC.

This clonotype was observed once. DNA for the CDR3: TGTGCCAGCAGCTCCGCCCGGACAGGGGGGGGCGAGCAGTACTTC. Protein: CASSSARTGGGEQYF. This chain joins TRBV7-3 and TRBJ2-7; 10 bases agree with TRBD1. Trimming removed 4 bases from V and 6 bases from J; junction bases left unmatched: 9. Germline-derived CDR1 and CDR2 are SGHTA and FQGTGA. The CDR3 extends over 15 amino acids.

Worth noting for this clonotype: A junction boundary mismatches the germline segment, possibly from a read error. The gene calls are TRBV7-3 and TRBJ2-1, with 7 positions matching TRBD2. The CDR3 runs to 16 residues. CDR1 and CDR2 from the germline V gene are SGHTA and FQGTGA. The CDR3 sequence: CVSSGTRTSSYNEQFF. CDR3 nucleotide sequence: TGTGTCAGCAGTGGCACCAGGACTAGCTCCTACAATGAGCAGTTCTTC.

The gene calls are TRBV5-4 and TRBJ1-5; D call uncertain. Germline values: CDR1 SGHNT, CDR2 YYREEE (reference sequence). V was clipped by 4 bases and J by 2 bases, with 16 bases between them. The CDR3 is 16 residues long. As DNA, the CDR3 is TGTGCCAGCAGCGTAGGGTCAGGAGTAGGCAATCAGCCCCAGCATTTT. This gives the protein CASSVGSGVGNQPQHF.

The chain employs TRBV6-5 and TRBJ1-3, with D unclear. The CDR3 is made up of 16 amino acids. V shed 5 bases and J shed 5 bases, with 19 bases lying between them. CDR1 MNHEY and CDR2 SVGAGI come from the germline V gene. The CDR3 loop is CASSEAVGRTRNTIYF. The CDR3 DNA reads TGTGCCAGCAGTGAAGCGGTCGGACGGACCAGAAACACCATATATTTT.

Note on this clonotype: The conserved closing phenylalanine or tryptophan is absent in this CDR3, likely reflecting a read error. It is unclear where the CDR3 begins or ends on the DNA, so no DNA is shown, and the CDR3 is as TCRdb lists it. V gene TRBV7-9 combines with J gene TRBJ2-5; TRBD2 is the table's D call, not checked against the DNA. From its first to its last residue, the CDR3 has 10 amino acids. CDR1 and CDR2 from the germline V gene are SEHNR and FQNEAQ (reference sequence). The CDR3 reads CASSLDGPAY.

This clonotype appeared many times. V gene TRBV5-6 combines with J gene TRBJ2-5; D possibly matches TRBD1 or TRBD2 (5 bases each). The V and J ends lost 4 bases and 5 bases respectively, with 21 bases between them. This CDR3 spans 16 amino acids. Germline V gene sequence: CDR1 SGHDT, CDR2 YYEEEE. CDR3 DNA: TGTGCCAGCAGCCTATTACCGAACGGGGCGGACGAGACCCAGTACTTC. Protein product: CASSLLPNGADETQYF.

The rearrangement uses TRBV30 and TRBJ2-1; the match to TRBD1 covers 9 bases. V was clipped by 1 base and J by 3 bases; unmatched bases: 7. The CDR3 length is 16 residues. Germline-derived CDR1 and CDR2 are GTSNPN and SVGIG (reference sequence). CDR3 nucleotides: TGTGCCTGGAGTGCCACAGGGGGCGCTGGCTACAATGAGCAGTTCTTC. It translates to CAWSATGGAGYNEQFF.

The genes are TRBV2 and TRBJ2-5; the match to TRBD2 covers 7 bases. V dropped 6 bases and J dropped 2; count of bases not matched to a gene: 9. This CDR3 comprises 15 residues. Per the germline V gene, CDR1 is SNHLY and CDR2 is FYNNEI. The CDR3 sequence: CASRWLAGVQETQYF. The CDR3 DNA is TGTGCCAGCAGGTGGCTCGCGGGGGTTCAAGAGACCCAGTACTTC.

This clonotype was counted at least ten times. The V and J genes are TRBV20-1 and TRBJ1-1; 7 nucleotides line up with TRBD1. Germline loops: CDR1 DFQATT, CDR2 SNEGSKA (reference sequence). The V segment lost 5 bases and the J segment 1 base; nucleotides outside the gene matches: 4. The CDR3 is 13 amino acids. The CDR3 bases are TGCAGTGCTTATAGGACAGGGAACACTGAAGCTTTCTTT. This encodes CSAYRTGNTEAFF.

There are many counts of this clonotype. The chain combines TRBV5-6 with TRBJ2-1; D is uncertain. Trimming removed 3 bases from V and 1 base from J, with 11 bases in between. The germline CDR1 and CDR2 sequences are SGHDT and YYEEEE. The CDR3 extends over 15 amino acids. The CDR3 is CASSSPFSSYNEQFF. CDR3 nucleotides: TGTGCCAGCAGCTCCCCATTCAGTTCCTACAATGAGCAGTTCTTC.

This clonotype has just one count. A junction boundary mismatches the germline segment, possibly from a read error. The V and J genes are TRBV12-3 or TRBV12-4 and TRBJ2-7, with 9 bases aligning to TRBD2. This CDR3 contains 15 residues. CDR3 sequence (DNA): TGTGCCAGCAGTGCGGCGGGAGGGGCGTCGTACGGGCAGTACTTC. The encoded protein is CASSAAGGASYGQYF.

Details on this clonotype: The limits of the CDR3 on the DNA are not certain, so only TCRdb's listed CDR3 is given. The V gene is TRBV20-1, the J gene TRBJ2-1; the table assigns TRBD2, which was not confirmed against the DNA. The CDR3 spans 14 amino acids, including both terminal residues. Germline values: CDR1 DFQATT, CDR2 SNEGSKA (reference sequence). The chain's CDR3 is CSARGVGAGTEQSF.

In this sample, this clonotype turned up a few times. The chain recombines TRBV12-3 or TRBV12-4 with TRBJ1-1, with 7 bases lining up with TRBD1. The CDR3 loop spans 15 amino acids. V shed 4 bases and J 6 bases; nucleotides not matched to a gene: 11. The CDR3 is CASSSAGGKGAEAFF. In nucleotides, the CDR3 is TGTGCCAGCAGTTCCGCAGGGGGGAAAGGAGCTGAAGCTTTCTTT.

This clonotype was recorded at least ten times. It may be a read error: a sequence one base away is much more abundant. V is TRBV29-1 and J is TRBJ2-7; a possible D gene is TRBD1 (6 bases). Trimming shortened V by 1 base and J by 1 base, and 8 bases separated the two germline ends. CDR1 is SQVTM and CDR2 is ANQGSEA in the germline V gene. CDR3 length: 13 amino acids. The CDR3, as DNA: TGCAGCGTTGAAGGGGGGCCGTCCTACGAGCAGTACTTC. It yields the protein CSVEGGPSYEQYF.

This clonotype was observed many times. The chain links TRBV12-3 or TRBV12-4 to TRBJ1-2; maybe TRBD1 (5 bases). Trimming pared 6 bases from V and 4 bases from J, leaving 9 bases between. This CDR3 has 12 residues. The CDR3 reads CASSPDTYGYTF. The CDR3, as DNA: TGTGCCAGCAGCCCGGACACCTATGGCTACACCTTC.

This clonotype was counted at least ten times. V gene TRBV7-9 combines with J gene TRBJ1-5; D perhaps matches TRBD1 (5 bases). Trimming removed 6 bases at V and 0 bases at J, with 12 bases between. The V gene's germline CDR1 is SEHNR and CDR2 FQNEAQ (reference sequence). The CDR3 consists of 15 residues. In nucleotides, the CDR3 is TGTGCCAGCAGTTCCGACAGATATAGCAATCAGCCCCAGCATTTT. Translation: CASSSDRYSNQPQHF.

This clonotype was seen only a few times. The V gene is TRBV6-5, the J gene TRBJ2-1; 11 bases fit TRBD2. The CDR3 sequence is 17 residues long. The germline V gene encodes CDR1 MNHEY and CDR2 SVGAGI. J was trimmed by 7 bases and V by 4 bases; bases with no gene match: 12. The CDR3 DNA reads TGTGCCAGCAGTTTCCTTGGGGCTAGCGGGGGGTTGAATGAGCAGTTCTTC. Its translation: CASSFLGASGGLNEQFF.

Remarks on this clonotype: A much larger clone differs by one base, so this may be a read error. The genes are TRBV5-1 and TRBJ2-5; D may match TRBD1 or TRBD2 (6 bases each). The length of the CDR3 is 14 residues. The germline CDR1 and CDR2 sequences are SGHRS and YFSETQ. The CDR3 loop is CSTPPRGEQETQYF. CDR3 coding DNA: TGCTCCACCCCACCAAGGGGGGAGCAAGAGACCCAGTACTTC.

At least ten counts were recorded for this clonotype. DNA for the CDR3: TGCGCCAGCAGCTCCTCTAGCGGTGATGAGCAGTTCTTC. The encoded protein is CASSSSSGDEQFF. The chain has TRBV5-1 and TRBJ2-1; 7 nucleotides agree with TRBD2. CDR3 length: 13 amino acids. The V and J ends lost 3 bases and 8 bases, in that order; junction bases with no gene match: 5. Looked up from germline, CDR1 is SGHRS and CDR2 is YFSETQ.

Details on this clonotype: A much larger clone sits a single nucleotide away, making a read error possible. The gene calls are TRBV25-1 and TRBJ2-1; no clear D gene. This CDR3 has 16 residues. The V gene's germline CDR1 is MGHDK and CDR2 SYGVNS. V lost 5 bases to trimming and J lost 3 bases, with 17 bases between them. The CDR3: CASSYSGRIDYNEQFF. The CDR3 DNA follows: TGTGCCAGCAGTTACTCTGGCAGGATAGACTACAATGAGCAGTTCTTC.

This clonotype was seen many times. The chain carries TRBV12-3 or TRBV12-4 and TRBJ2-1; D is perhaps TRBD2 (6 bases). This CDR3 contains 14 residues. V was pared by 4 bases and J by 3 bases, with 10 bases between. The CDR3 reads CASSSGTDYNEQFF. DNA for the CDR3: TGTGCCAGCAGTTCGGGGACTGACTACAATGAGCAGTTCTTC.

The chain links TRBV10-3 to TRBJ2-7; 10 bases fit TRBD1. Trimming took 10 bases from V and 2 from J; bases not matched to a gene: 5. The CDR3 consists of 13 residues. Germline CDR1 ENHRY, CDR2 SYGVKD. CDR3 DNA: TGTGCCACCCGGACAGGGGGTACCTACGAGCAGTACTTC. It yields the protein CATRTGGTYEQYF.